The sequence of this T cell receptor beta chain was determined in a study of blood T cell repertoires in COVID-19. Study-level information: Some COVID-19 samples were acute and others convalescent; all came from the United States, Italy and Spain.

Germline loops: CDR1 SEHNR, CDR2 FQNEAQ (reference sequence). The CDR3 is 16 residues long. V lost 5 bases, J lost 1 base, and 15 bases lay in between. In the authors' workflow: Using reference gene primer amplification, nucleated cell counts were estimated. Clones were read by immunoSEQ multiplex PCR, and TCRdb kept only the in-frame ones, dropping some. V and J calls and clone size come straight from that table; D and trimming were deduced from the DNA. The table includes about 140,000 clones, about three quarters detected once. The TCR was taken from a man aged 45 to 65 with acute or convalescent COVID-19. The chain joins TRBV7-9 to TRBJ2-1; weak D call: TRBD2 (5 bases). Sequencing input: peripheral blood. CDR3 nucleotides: TGTGCCAGCAGCATCCCCTCGGGAATTTCCTACAATGAGCAGTTCTTC. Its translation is CASSIPSGISYNEQFF. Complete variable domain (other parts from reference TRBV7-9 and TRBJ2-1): DTGVSQNPRHKITKRGQNVTFRCDPISEHNRLYWYRQTLGQGPEFLTYFQNEAQLEKSRLLSDRFSAERPKGSFSTLEIQRTEQGDSAMYLCASSIPSGISYNEQFFGPGTRLTVL.